The 27 T cell receptor beta chains below were found in one sample sequenced in a study of blood T cell repertoires in COVID-19. Sequencing was performed with immunoSEQ multiplex PCR; in TCRdb, only in-frame clones are kept and a portion is missing. Seen here are approximately 300,000 clones, 87% observed once, and the top ten hold roughly 2%. Sequenced: peripheral blood. The receptors here all came from a woman aged 45-60 years who had recovered from COVID-19.

The V call is TRBV6-5, the J call TRBJ1-1, with no clear D. The V gene lost 8 bases and the J gene lost 4 bases, with 8 bases spanning the gap. This CDR3 has 11 residues. In germline, CDR1 is MNHEY, CDR2 SVGAGI. DNA for the CDR3: TGTGCCAGCGGTATCGGCACTGAAGCTTTCTTT. It is translated as CASGIGTEAFF.

The chain combines TRBV7-2 with TRBJ2-5; maybe TRBD1 (5 bases). Trimming shortened V by 6 bases and J by 1 base, and 15 bases separated the two germline ends. The CDR3 runs 15 residues. Germline lookup yields CDR1 SGHTA and CDR2 FQGNSA. The CDR3 DNA reads TGTGCCAGCAGAAGACTTCAGGGAACCCAAGAGACCCAGTACTTC. As protein: CASRRLQGTQETQYF.

V and J are TRBV5-5 and TRBJ1-1; 7 bases are shared with TRBD1. The CDR3 has 16 residues. The V gene's germline CDR1 is SGHKS and CDR2 YYEKEE (reference sequence). V shed 4 bases and J 1 base; nucleotides not matched to a gene: 10. The CDR3 spells CASSATRRGENTEAFF. DNA of the CDR3: TGTGCCAGCAGCGCGACTCGCAGGGGGGAGAACACTGAAGCTTTCTTT.

This clone showed up just once. This chain joins TRBV19 and TRBJ1-1, with D maybe TRBD1 (5 bases). This CDR3 has 12 amino acids. The ends were cut back, 5 bases at V and 8 bases at J, with 12 bases in the middle. CDR1 is LNHDA, CDR2 SQIVND, per germline (reference sequence). CDR3 loop: CASSEIRTEAFF. CDR3 sequence (DNA): TGTGCCAGTAGTGAAATTAGGACAGAAGCTTTCTTT.

V gene TRBV29-1 combines with J gene TRBJ1-2, with 9 bases matching TRBD1. CDR1 and CDR2 from the germline V gene are SQVTM and ANQGSEA. V shed 4 bases, J shed 0 bases, and the junction held 6 bases outside the gene matches. This CDR3 comprises 15 residues. The CDR3 is CSVGSGTGSNYGYTF. CDR3 nucleotides: TGCAGCGTTGGCTCCGGGACAGGGTCTAACTATGGCTACACCTTC.

The rearrangement joins TRBV27 to TRBJ1-2; TRBD1 might be the D (5 bases). Trimming took 8 bases from V and 8 from J, leaving 12 bases between them. The CDR3 is made up of 11 amino acids. Germline CDR1 and CDR2: MNHEY and SMNVEV (reference sequence). The CDR3 sequence is CASHGRDGYTF. CDR3 nucleotide sequence: TGTGCCAGCCACGGGCGGGACGGCTACACCTTC.

There are a few counts of this clone. The chain uses TRBV21-1 and TRBJ2-2; the table names TRBD1, a call not compared with the DNA. TRBV21-1 is designated a pseudogene. The CDR3 covers 17 residues. DNA of the CDR3: TGTGCCAGCAGCAAAGGGTGGAGGGGGCCCAACACCGGGGAGCTGTTTTTT. Its protein is CASSKGWRGPNTGELFF.

The chain joins TRBV2 to TRBJ2-7; weak D call: TRBD2 (5 bases). In germline, CDR1 is SNHLY, CDR2 FYNNEI. The CDR3 loop spans 11 amino acids. V was trimmed by 6 bases and J by 11 bases, leaving 14 bases between them. Here the CDR3 DNA reads TGTGCCAGCAGCGAGGGTGCAGGCGAGTACTTC. It encodes CASSEGAGEYF.

The chain links TRBV6-5 to TRBJ1-6; tentative D call: TRBD1 (5 bases). The CDR3 covers 13 residues. Germline V gene sequence: CDR1 MNHEY, CDR2 SVGAGI. V was shortened by 10 bases and J by 8 bases, with 15 bases between the two germline ends. The CDR3 reads CAISRQQHSPLHF. CDR3 nucleotide sequence: TGTGCCATCTCTCGACAGCAGCATTCACCCCTCCACTTT.

J is TRBJ1-2 and V is TRBV7-2; 7 positions match TRBD1. This CDR3 has 14 amino acids. Germline trimming cut 3 bases from V and 10 bases from J; bases unmatched to any gene: 11. The V gene's germline CDR1 is SGHTA and CDR2 FQGNSA. CDR3 DNA: TGTGCCAGCAGCTTTTCCCGGGACAGCGAAAACTACACCTTC. Translation: CASSFSRDSENYTF.

The rearrangement links TRBV7-9 to TRBJ1-2; D is unresolved. The CDR3 has 15 residues. The germline CDR1 and CDR2 sequences are SEHNR and FQNEAQ (reference sequence). Trimming removed 1 base from V and 4 bases from J, with 13 bases in between. The CDR3 loop is CASSLGGSGFYGYTF. The CDR3 DNA is TGTGCCAGCAGCTTAGGCGGCAGCGGATTCTATGGCTACACCTTC.

The J gene is TRBJ1-5, the V gene TRBV7-2; D might be TRBD1 (6 bases). V dropped 5 bases and J dropped 2 bases, with 13 bases sitting between them. CDR1 and CDR2 (germline): SGHTA, FQGNSA. This CDR3 contains 15 residues. The CDR3 is CASSLQGRGNQPQHF. The CDR3 DNA reads TGTGCCAGCAGCCTACAGGGTCGGGGCAATCAGCCCCAGCATTTT.

The chain uses TRBV5-1 and TRBJ1-1; 8 nucleotides match TRBD1. Germline V gene sequence: CDR1 SGHRS, CDR2 YFSETQ. The length of the CDR3 is 17 residues. Trimming cost V 4 bases and J 5 bases; bases outside gene matches: 16. This CDR3 is CASSTTPTGQGGTEAFF. CDR3 coding DNA: TGCGCCAGCAGCACCACACCAACCGGACAGGGAGGGACTGAAGCTTTCTTT.

The rearrangement links TRBV30 to TRBJ2-3; D possibly corresponds to TRBD1 (6 bases). V was cut by 4 bases and J by 3 bases, with 14 bases left in between. This CDR3 is built from 14 residues. CDR1 is GTSNPN and CDR2 is SVGIG in the germline V gene (reference sequence). CDR3 sequence: CAWNRDTGTDTQYF. As DNA, the CDR3 is TGTGCCTGGAACAGGGACACGGGGACAGATACGCAGTATTTT.

The chain couples TRBV18 to TRBJ2-3, with TRBD2 matching 7 bases. CDR3 length: 16 amino acids. Trimming removed 3 bases from V and 5 bases from J; junction bases left unmatched: 11. CDR1 KGHSH and CDR2 LQKENI come from the germline V gene. The CDR3 here is CASSPPSGSLGDTQYF. Here the CDR3 DNA reads TGTGCCAGCTCACCTCCTAGCGGTTCCCTCGGAGATACGCAGTATTTT. Looking up the rest from reference TRBV18 and TRBJ2-3 gives the full variable domain: NAGVMQNPRHLVRRRGQEARLRCSPMKGHSHVYWYRQLPEEGLKFMVYLQKENIIDESGMPKERFSAEFPKEGPSILRIQQVVRGDSAAYFCASSPPSGSLGDTQYFGPGTRLTVL.

The genes are TRBV5-4 and TRBJ2-1; 14 nucleotides align to TRBD2. With 0 bases clipped from V and 8 bases from J, the junction kept 1 base outside the gene matches. CDR1 SGHNT and CDR2 YYREEE come from the germline V gene (reference sequence). This CDR3 has 15 residues. The CDR3, as DNA: TGTGCCAGCAGCTTGGGACTAGCGGGAGGGGATGAGCAGTTCTTC. Translating it yields CASSLGLAGGDEQFF.

This clone has a single count. The J gene is TRBJ2-1, the V gene TRBV28, with D unclear. This CDR3 has 18 residues. Germline CDR1 and CDR2: MDHEN and SYDVKM. V shed 3 bases and J shed 0 bases, with 18 bases lying between them. DNA for the CDR3: TGTGCCAGCAGTTTCCTTAGTCCAGGAACTGGCTCCTACAATGAGCAGTTCTTC. It is translated as CASSFLSPGTGSYNEQFF.

V gene TRBV2 combines with J gene TRBJ1-5, with 9 bases that match TRBD1. V was clipped by 5 bases and J by 5 bases; unmatched bases: 4. Per the germline V gene, CDR1 is SNHLY and CDR2 is FYNNEI. This CDR3 has 14 amino acids. CDR3 DNA sequence: TGTGCCAGCAGTCCACAGGGGGCGGATCAGCCCCAGCATTTT. The encoded protein is CASSPQGADQPQHF.

This CDR3 is CASSPRQSFYGYTF. CDR3 sequence (DNA): TGTGCCAGCAGTCCCAGACAGTCCTTCTATGGCTACACCTTC. The chain combines TRBV6-2 or TRBV6-3 with TRBJ1-2; D possibly corresponds to TRBD1 (5 bases). The CDR3 totals 14 residues. V lost 5 bases and J 4 bases, leaving 14 bases between the germline ends. Germline CDR1 and CDR2: MNHEY and SVGEGT.

CDR3 sequence reads: CAISESTGGFYGYTF. Written as DNA, the CDR3 is TGTGCCATCAGTGAGTCAACAGGAGGGTTCTACGGCTACACCTTC. The chain uses TRBV10-3 and TRBJ1-2; a possible D gene is TRBD1 (5 bases). V was clipped by 0 bases and J by 8 bases, with 16 bases between them. CDR1 and CDR2 (germline): ENHRY, SYGVKD. This CDR3 is 15 amino acids long.

The V and J genes are TRBV30 and TRBJ1-1, with 8 bases identical to TRBD1. From germline, CDR1 is GTSNPN and CDR2 SVGIG (reference sequence). V dropped 3 bases and J dropped 1; count of bases not matched to a gene: 7. The CDR3 totals 15 residues. CDR3: CAWRYLGTGNTEAFF. The CDR3 nucleotides are TGTGCCTGGAGATACTTAGGGACAGGGAACACTGAAGCTTTCTTT.

This chain uses TRBV7-8 with TRBJ2-1; D gene ambiguous. The CDR3 has 17 residues. Germline V CDR1 and CDR2: SGHVS, FQNEAQ. V gave up 0 bases and J gave up 1 base, with 13 bases separating them. CDR3 amino acids: CASSLASQAISYNEQFF. In DNA, the CDR3 is TGTGCCAGCAGCTTAGCGAGTCAGGCGATATCCTACAATGAGCAGTTCTTC.

The chain couples TRBV5-6 to TRBJ1-2, with 7 bases aligning to TRBD1. The CDR3 consists of 14 residues. Germline V gene sequence: CDR1 SGHDT, CDR2 YYEEEE. The trim removed 3 bases at V and 3 bases at J, leaving 5 bases unmatched. The CDR3: CASSSTGTDYGYTF. In DNA form, the CDR3 reads TGTGCCAGCAGCTCCACCGGGACAGACTATGGCTACACCTTC.

The chain employs TRBV12-5 and TRBJ2-7, with 9 positions matching TRBD2. This CDR3 has 13 amino acids. Germline V gene data show CDR1 as LGHNT and CDR2 as FRNRAP. Unmatched junction bases numbered 3, after V lost 7 bases and J lost 2 bases. The CDR3 spells CASAASGAYEQYF. DNA for the CDR3: TGTGCTAGTGCCGCTAGCGGGGCCTACGAGCAGTACTTC.

The V and J genes are TRBV10-3 and TRBJ1-2, with D possibly being TRBD1 (6 bases). With 6 bases removed from V and 4 bases from J, the gap between germline ends came to 12 bases. The CDR3 covers 13 residues. From germline, CDR1 is ENHRY and CDR2 SYGVKD. This CDR3 is CAISAGDIYGYTF. The CDR3 DNA reads as TGTGCCATCAGCGCAGGGGACATCTATGGCTACACCTTC.

The V gene is TRBV5-4, the J gene TRBJ1-4; no clear D gene. V was cut by 2 bases and J by 6 bases, with 11 bases left in between. The CDR3 has 14 amino acids. The germline gives CDR1 SGHNT, CDR2 YYREEE (reference sequence). CDR3 sequence reads: CASSLERRDEKLFF. The CDR3 DNA reads as TGTGCCAGCAGCTTAGAACGCCGAGATGAAAAACTGTTTTTT.

The V gene is TRBV11-3, the J gene TRBJ1-1; no clear D. The ends were cut back, 0 bases at V and 5 bases at J, with 13 bases in the middle. The CDR3 has 15 amino acids. Looked up from germline, CDR1 is SGHNT and CDR2 is YENEEA. The CDR3 DNA reads as TGTGCCAGCAGCTTAGATGGAGGCACGAAAACTGAAGCTTTCTTT. This sequence encodes CASSLDGGTKTEAFF.